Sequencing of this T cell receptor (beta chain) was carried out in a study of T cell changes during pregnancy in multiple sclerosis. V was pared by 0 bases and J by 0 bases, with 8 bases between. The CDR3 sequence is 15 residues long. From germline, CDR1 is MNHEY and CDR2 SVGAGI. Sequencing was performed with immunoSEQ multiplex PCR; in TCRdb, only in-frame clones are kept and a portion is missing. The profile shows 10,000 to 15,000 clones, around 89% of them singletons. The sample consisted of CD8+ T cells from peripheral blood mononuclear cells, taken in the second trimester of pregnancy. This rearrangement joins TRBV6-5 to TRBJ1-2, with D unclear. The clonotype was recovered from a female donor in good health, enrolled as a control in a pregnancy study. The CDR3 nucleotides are TGTGCCAGCAGTTACTCCCCTTTAGCTAACTATGGCTACACCTTC. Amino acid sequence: CASSYSPLANYGYTF.